These 10 T cell receptor beta chains came from one sample sequenced in a study of blood T cells in healthy people across ages. Sample-barcoded 5' priming and a J-beta primer mix drove a second PCR of about 6 to 12 cycles. TCRdb re-derived calls from the 5' RACE reads in MiXCR, one entry per CDR3 protein. The top ten hold 11% of the sample, which has 1.5 million to 2 million distinct CDR3 sequences, 34% seen once. The sequencing input was blood. The receptors come from a woman younger than 45 in good health.

This clonotype was picked up a small number of times. The chain carries TRBV10-2 and TRBJ2-3; 11 bases agree with TRBD2. With V trimmed by 6 bases and J by 5 bases, 7 bases remained unmatched. There are 15 residues in the CDR3. Germline V lookup: CDR1 WSHSY, CDR2 SAAADI. The CDR3 protein is CASSPLSGRGDTQYF. CDR3 in DNA: TGCGCCAGCAGCCCCCTTAGCGGGAGGGGAGATACGCAGTATTTT.

The chain carries TRBV20-1 and TRBJ2-7; 12 nucleotides line up with TRBD2. V trimming: 0 bases; J trimming: 7 bases; junction bases outside the gene matches: 13. The CDR3 is made up of 17 amino acids. Germline CDR1 DFQATT, CDR2 SNEGSKA (reference sequence). In DNA, the CDR3 is TGCAGTGCTAGAGACAGATTAACTAGCGGGAGGACTTGGGAGCAGTACTTC. Translated: CSARDRLTSGRTWEQYF.

The chain couples TRBV29-1 to TRBJ1-1, with 8 bases that match TRBD1. This CDR3 has 15 residues. CDR1 is SQVTM, CDR2 ANQGSEA, per germline. Trimming removed 0 bases from V and 5 bases from J; junction bases left unmatched: 8. The CDR3 DNA is TGCAGCGTTGAAGATTGGGGACAGGCCGGAACTGAAGCTTTCTTT. Protein: CSVEDWGQAGTEAFF.

CDR3 residues: CASSVGRGTYGYTF. DNA for the CDR3: TGTGCCAGCAGCGTAGGTCGGGGGACCTATGGCTACACCTTC. The rearrangement joins TRBV9 to TRBJ1-2; perhaps TRBD1 as D (5 bases). The germline V gene has CDR1 SGDLS and CDR2 YYNGEE. This CDR3 is 14 amino acids long. V gave up 0 bases and J gave up 4 bases, with 10 bases separating them.

This clonotype has only a few counts. The rearrangement joins TRBV3-1 to TRBJ2-7; possible D gene TRBD1, 6 bases. The CDR3 covers 16 residues. The V end was cut by 4 bases, the J end by 1 base, with 17 bases between. CDR1 and CDR2 from the germline V gene are LGHDT and YNNKEL (reference sequence). The CDR3 DNA is TGTGCCAGCAGCCGGTCGTCCTCGACAGGATCCTACGAGCAGTACTTC. Its translation is CASSRSSSTGSYEQYF.

Only a few counts were recorded for this clonotype. This chain connects TRBV6-1 to TRBJ1-2; D not certain. V was pared by 3 bases and J by 6 bases, with 11 bases between. The CDR3 runs to 13 residues. In germline, CDR1 is MNHNS, CDR2 SASEGT. CDR3 nucleotides: TGTGCCAGCAGTGAGCGGGAAAGCAATGGCTACACCTTC. Protein product: CASSERESNGYTF.

The chain is built from TRBV27 and TRBJ2-5, with D possibly TRBD2 on 6 matching bases. This CDR3 is built from 14 residues. The V gene's germline CDR1 is MNHEY and CDR2 SMNVEV (reference sequence). Deletions cut 6 bases from V and 5 bases from J, with 16 bases between. CDR3 nucleotide sequence: TGTGCCAGCAGCTCGGGACTTACAAGGGAGACCCAGTACTTC. Translated, it gives CASSSGLTRETQYF.

Remarks on this clonotype: This may stem from a read error, because a much larger clone lies one nucleotide away. The chain recombines TRBV10-3 with TRBJ1-2; tentative D call: TRBD1 (5 bases). V gave up 11 bases and J gave up 6 bases, with 19 bases separating them. Germline V CDR1 and CDR2: ENHRY, SYGVKD. The CDR3 runs to 13 residues. CDR3 amino acids: CAVGHFLGDGYTF. CDR3 nucleotide sequence: TGTGCCGTCGGACACTTCCTAGGAGATGGCTACACCTTC.

This clonotype has ten or more counts. CDR3 in DNA: TGCGCCAGCAGTGAGAGTAGCTGGTCTAGCACAGATACGCAGTATTTT. It yields the protein CASSESSWSSTDTQYF. V usage is TRBV10-2 and J usage is TRBJ2-3; D unclear. CDR3 length equals 16 residues. V lost 2 bases and J 0 bases, leaving 12 bases between the germline ends. CDR1 is WSHSY, CDR2 SAAADI, per germline.

The chain is built from TRBV21-1 and TRBJ2-3; TRBD2 is the table's D call, not checked against the DNA. TRBV21-1 is a pseudogene. This CDR3 comprises 19 residues. The CDR3 sequence: CASSLPGLAEERRTDTQYF. In DNA, the CDR3 is TGTGCCAGCAGCTTACCGGGACTAGCGGAAGAACGGCGGACAGATACGCAGTATTTT.